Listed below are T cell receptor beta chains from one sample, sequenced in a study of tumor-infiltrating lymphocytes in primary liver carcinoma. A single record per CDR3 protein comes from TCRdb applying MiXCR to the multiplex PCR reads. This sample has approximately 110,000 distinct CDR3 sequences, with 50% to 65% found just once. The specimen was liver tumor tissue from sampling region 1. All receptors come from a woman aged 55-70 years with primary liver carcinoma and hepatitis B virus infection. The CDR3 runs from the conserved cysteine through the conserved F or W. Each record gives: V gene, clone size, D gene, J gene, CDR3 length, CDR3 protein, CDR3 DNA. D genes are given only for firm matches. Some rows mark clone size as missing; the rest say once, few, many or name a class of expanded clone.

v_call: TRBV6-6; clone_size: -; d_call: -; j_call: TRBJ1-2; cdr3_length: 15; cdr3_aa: CASIHGPRDGYGYNF; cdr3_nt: TGTGCCAGCATCCACGGACCCCGAGACGGCTATGGCTACAACTTC
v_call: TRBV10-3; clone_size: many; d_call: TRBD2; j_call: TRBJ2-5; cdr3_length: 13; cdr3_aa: CAAVEREGETQYF; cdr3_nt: TGTGCCGCAGTAGAGCGGGAGGGGGAGACCCAGTACTTC
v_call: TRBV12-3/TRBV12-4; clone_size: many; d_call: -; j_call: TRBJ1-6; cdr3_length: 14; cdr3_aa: CASSLGGRYSPLHF; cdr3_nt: TGTGCCAGCAGTTTGGGGGGACGGTATTCACCCCTCCACTTT
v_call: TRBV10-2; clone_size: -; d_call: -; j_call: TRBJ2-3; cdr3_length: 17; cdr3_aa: CVGTAIPQGSGTDTQYF; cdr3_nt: TGCGTCGGCACTGCCATACCACAGGGATCTGGGACAGATACGCAGTATTTT
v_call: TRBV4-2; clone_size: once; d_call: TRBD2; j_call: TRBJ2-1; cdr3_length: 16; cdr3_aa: CASSPGTSGSDYERFF; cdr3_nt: TGTGCCAGCAGCCCCGGGACGAGCGGGAGTGACTATGAGCGGTTCTTC
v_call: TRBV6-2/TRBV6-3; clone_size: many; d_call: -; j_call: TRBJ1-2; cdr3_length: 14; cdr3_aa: CASKRTTLNYGYTF; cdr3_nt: TGTGCCAGCAAAAGGACAACCCTAAACTATGGCTACACCTTC
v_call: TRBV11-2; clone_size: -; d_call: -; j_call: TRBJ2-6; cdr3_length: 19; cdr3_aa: CASGPEPGTEDPGANVLTF; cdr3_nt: TGTGCCAGCGGACCCGAGCCCGGTACAGAAGACCCTGGGGCCAACGTCCTGACTTTC
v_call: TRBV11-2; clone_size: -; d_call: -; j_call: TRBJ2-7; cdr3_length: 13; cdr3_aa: CVSSSSVTYEKYF; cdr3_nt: TGTGTTAGCAGCAGTAGCGTGACCTACGAGAAGTACTTC
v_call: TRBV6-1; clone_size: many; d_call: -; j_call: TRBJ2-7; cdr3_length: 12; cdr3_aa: CASRSLGHEQYF; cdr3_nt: TGTGCCAGCAGAAGTCTGGGACACGAGCAGTACTTC
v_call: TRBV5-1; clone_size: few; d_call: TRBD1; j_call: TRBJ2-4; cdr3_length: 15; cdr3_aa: CASSLVQGAKNIQYF; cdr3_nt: TGCGCCAGCAGCTTGGTACAGGGGGCCAAAAACATTCAGTACTTC
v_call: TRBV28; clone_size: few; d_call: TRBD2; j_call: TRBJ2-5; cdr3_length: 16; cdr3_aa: CASSPKLAGLKETQYF; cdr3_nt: TGTGCCAGCAGTCCGAAACTAGCGGGCCTAAAAGAGACCCAGTACTTC
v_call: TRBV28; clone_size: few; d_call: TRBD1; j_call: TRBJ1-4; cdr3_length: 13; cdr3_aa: CASTQGGGEKLFF; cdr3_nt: TGTGCCAGCACACAGGGGGGAGGCGAAAAACTGTTTTTT
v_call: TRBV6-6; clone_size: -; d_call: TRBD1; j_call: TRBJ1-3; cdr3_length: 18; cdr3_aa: CASSWDRGVENIGNTIYF; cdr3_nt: TGTGCCAGCAGTTGGGACAGGGGCGTTGAGAACATCGGAAACACCATATATTTT
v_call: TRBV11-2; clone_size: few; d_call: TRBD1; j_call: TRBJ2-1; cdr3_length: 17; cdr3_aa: CASSFQPGQGARYEQFF; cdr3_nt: TGTGCCAGCAGCTTCCAACCGGGACAGGGGGCGCGATATGAGCAGTTCTTC
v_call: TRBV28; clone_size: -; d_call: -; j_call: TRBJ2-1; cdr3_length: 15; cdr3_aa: CASGADSSPYNEQFF; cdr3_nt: TGTGCCAGTGGGGCCGACTCAAGCCCCTACAATGAGCAGTTCTTC
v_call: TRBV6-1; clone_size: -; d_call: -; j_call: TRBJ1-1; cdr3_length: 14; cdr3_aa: CASSEYEGGTEAFF; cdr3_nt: TGTGCCAGCAGTGAATACGAGGGGGGCACCGAAGCTTTCTTT
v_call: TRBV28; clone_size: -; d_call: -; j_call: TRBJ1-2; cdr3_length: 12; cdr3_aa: CASSLLGYGYTF; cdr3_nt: TGTGCCAGCAGTTTATTGGGCTATGGCTACACCTTC
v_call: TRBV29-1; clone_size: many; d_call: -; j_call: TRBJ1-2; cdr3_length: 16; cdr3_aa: CSVEDPGSGAIYGYTF; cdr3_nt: TGCAGCGTTGAAGATCCTGGATCGGGGGCAATCTATGGCTACACCTTC
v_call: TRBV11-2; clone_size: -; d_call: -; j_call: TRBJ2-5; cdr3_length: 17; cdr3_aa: CAGSRPTGATGGETKYF; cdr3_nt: TGTGCCGGCAGCAGACCTACAGGGGCCACCGGGGGGGAGACCAAGTACTTC
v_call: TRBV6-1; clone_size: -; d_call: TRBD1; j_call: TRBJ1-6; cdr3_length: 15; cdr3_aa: CASRKDRSYNPPLHF; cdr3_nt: TGTGCCAGCAGGAAGGACAGGTCCTATAATCCACCCCTCCACTTT
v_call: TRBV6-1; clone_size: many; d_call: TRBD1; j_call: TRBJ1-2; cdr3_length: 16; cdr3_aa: CATSWGPPQGYYGYTF; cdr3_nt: TGTGCCACCTCCTGGGGTCCCCCACAGGGGTACTATGGCTACACCTTC
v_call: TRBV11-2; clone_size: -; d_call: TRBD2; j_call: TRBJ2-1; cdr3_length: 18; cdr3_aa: CAGSLTLPGLGMYNEQFF; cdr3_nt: TGTGCCGGCAGCTTAACCCTTCCGGGACTAGGGATGTACAATGAGCAGTTCTTC
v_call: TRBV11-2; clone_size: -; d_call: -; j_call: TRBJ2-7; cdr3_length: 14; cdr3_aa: CASSSDIGGREQYF; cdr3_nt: TGTGCCAGCAGCTCAGATATCGGGGGAAGGGAGCAGTACTTC
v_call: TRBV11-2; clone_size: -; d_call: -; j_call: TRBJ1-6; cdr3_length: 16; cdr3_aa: CASSLNPRFPNSPHHF; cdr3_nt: TGTGCCAGCAGTTTAAATCCTCGGTTTCCTAATTCACCCCACCACTTT
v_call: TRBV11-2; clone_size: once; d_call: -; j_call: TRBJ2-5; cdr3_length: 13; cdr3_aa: CASNLDIGDREYF; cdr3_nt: TGTGCCAGCAACTTAGATATAGGGGACCGTGAATACTTC
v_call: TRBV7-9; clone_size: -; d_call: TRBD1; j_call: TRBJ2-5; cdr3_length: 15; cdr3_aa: CASSSKTGRKEAQYF; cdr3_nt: TGTGCCAGCAGCTCGAAGACAGGGCGGAAAGAGGCCCAGTACTTC
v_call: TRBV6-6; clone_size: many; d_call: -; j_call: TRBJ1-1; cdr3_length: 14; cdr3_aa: CASSYAGMNTEAFF; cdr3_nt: TGTGCCAGCAGTTACGCAGGGATGAACACTGAAGCTTTCTTT
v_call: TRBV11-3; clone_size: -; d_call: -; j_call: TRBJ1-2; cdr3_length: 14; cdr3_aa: CASSSSCGGYDYTF; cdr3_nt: TGTGCCAGCAGCTCCTCCTGTGGTGGGTATGACTACACCTTC
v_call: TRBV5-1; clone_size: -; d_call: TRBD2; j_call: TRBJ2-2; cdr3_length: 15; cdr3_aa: CASSLPGTSTGELFF; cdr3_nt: TGCGCCAGCAGCCTACCCGGGACTAGCACCGGGGAGCTGTTTTTT
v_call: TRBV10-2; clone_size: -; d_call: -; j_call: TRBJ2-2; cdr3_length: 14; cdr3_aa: CASSEIPETRELFF; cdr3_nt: TGCGCCAGCAGTGAGATCCCGGAGACCCGGGAGCTGTTTTTT
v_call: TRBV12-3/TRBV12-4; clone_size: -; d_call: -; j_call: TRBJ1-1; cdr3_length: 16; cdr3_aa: CAGTLARQPDLTEAFF; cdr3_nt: TGTGCCGGCACTTTAGCGCGACAGCCGGACCTCACTGAAGCTTTCTTT
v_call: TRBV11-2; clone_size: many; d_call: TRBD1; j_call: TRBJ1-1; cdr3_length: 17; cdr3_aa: CASSLSRLGQGGTEAFF; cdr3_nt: TGTGCCAGCAGCTTAAGTCGATTAGGACAGGGGGGCACTGAAGCTTTCTTT
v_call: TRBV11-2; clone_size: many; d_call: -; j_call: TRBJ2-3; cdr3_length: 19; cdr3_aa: CASSPERGGYSGRTDTQYF; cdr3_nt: TGTGCCAGCAGCCCCGAGAGGGGGGGATATAGCGGCCGCACAGATACGCAGTATTTT
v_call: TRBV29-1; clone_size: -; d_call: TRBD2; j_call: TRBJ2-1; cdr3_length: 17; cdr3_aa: CSVHPASGTSQKNAQFF; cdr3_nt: TGCAGTGTCCATCCGGCTAGCGGGACGTCCCAAAAGAATGCGCAGTTCTTC
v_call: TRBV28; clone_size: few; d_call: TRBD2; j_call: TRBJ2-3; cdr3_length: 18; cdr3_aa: CASSLWAGGREITDTQYF; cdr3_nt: TGTGCCAGCAGTTTATGGGCGGGGGGCCGAGAAATCACAGATACGCAGTATTTT
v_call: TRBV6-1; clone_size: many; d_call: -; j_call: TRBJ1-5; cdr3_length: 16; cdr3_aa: CASRGWAPGLPQPQHF; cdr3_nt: TGTGCCAGCCGAGGGTGGGCCCCGGGTCTACCTCAGCCCCAGCATTTT
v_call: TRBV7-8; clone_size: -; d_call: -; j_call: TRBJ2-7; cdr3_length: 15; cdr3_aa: CASSLVWARLDEQYF; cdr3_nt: TGTGCCAGCAGCTTAGTTTGGGCGCGGTTAGACGAGCAGTACTTC
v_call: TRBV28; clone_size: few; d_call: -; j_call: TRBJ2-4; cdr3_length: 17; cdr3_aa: CASILVQGALSKYIQYF; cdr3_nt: TGTGCCAGCATCCTTGTCCAGGGAGCATTGAGTAAATACATTCAGTACTTC
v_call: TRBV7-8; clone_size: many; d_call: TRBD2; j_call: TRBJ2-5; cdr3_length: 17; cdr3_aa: CASSETSGRASEETQYF; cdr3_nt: TGTGCCAGCAGCGAGACTAGCGGGAGGGCCTCGGAAGAGACCCAGTACTTC
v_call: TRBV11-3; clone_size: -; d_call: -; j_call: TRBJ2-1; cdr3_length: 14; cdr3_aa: CASIPVGPYNEQFF; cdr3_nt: TGTGCCAGCATCCCCGTGGGGCCCTACAATGAGCAGTTCTTC
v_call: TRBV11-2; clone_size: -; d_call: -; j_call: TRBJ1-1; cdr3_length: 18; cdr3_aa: CASSFSNTGGLGYTEAVF; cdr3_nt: TGTGCCAGCAGCTTCTCGAATACGGGGGGGCTGGGGTACACTGAAGCTGTCTTT
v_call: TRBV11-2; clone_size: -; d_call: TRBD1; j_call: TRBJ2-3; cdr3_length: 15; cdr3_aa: CASSKDRGTTDKQYF; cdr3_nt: TGTGCCAGCAGCAAGGACAGGGGGACCACAGATAAGCAGTATTTC
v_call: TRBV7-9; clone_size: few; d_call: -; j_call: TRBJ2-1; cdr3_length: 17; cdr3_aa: CASSSSPSAGTYNEQFF; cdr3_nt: TGTGCCAGCAGCTCTTCCCCTAGCGCAGGCACCTACAATGAGCAGTTCTTC
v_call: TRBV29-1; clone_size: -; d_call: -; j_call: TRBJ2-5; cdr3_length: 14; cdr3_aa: CSVVVGSGLETQYF; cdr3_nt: TGCAGCGTTGTAGTGGGGTCTGGTCTAGAGACCCAGTACTTC
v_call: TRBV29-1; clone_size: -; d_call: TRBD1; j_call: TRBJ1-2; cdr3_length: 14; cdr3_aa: CCVEGTGVNYGYTF; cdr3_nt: TGCTGCGTTGAAGGGACAGGGGTTAACTATGGCTACACCTTC
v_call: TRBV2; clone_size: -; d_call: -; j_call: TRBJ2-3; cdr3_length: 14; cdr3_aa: CASSVRARTDTQYF; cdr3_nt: TGTGCCAGCAGTGTCCGAGCGCGCACAGATACGCAGTATTTT
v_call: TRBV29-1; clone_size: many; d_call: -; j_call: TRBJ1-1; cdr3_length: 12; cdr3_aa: CSVGGKGTEAFF; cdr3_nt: TGCAGCGTTGGTGGGAAGGGCACTGAAGCTTTCTTT
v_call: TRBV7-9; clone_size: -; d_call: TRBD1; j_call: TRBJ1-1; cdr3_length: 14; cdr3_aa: CASSPRGGWAEAFF; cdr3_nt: TGTGCCAGCAGCCCTAGAGGGGGCTGGGCTGAAGCTTTCTTT
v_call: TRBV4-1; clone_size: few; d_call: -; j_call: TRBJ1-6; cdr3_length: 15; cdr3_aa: CASSRQVASNSPLHF; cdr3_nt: TGCGCCAGCAGCCGACAGGTTGCCTCTAATTCACCCCTCCACTTT
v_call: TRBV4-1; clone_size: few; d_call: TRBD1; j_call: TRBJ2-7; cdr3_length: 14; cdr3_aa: CANSQADRVYEQYF; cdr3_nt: TGCGCCAACAGCCAAGCGGACAGGGTCTACGAGCAGTACTTC
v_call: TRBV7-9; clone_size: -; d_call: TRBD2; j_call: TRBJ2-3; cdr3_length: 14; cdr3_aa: CASCPLGRADTQYF; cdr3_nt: TGTGCCAGCTGCCCCCTAGGGAGGGCAGATACGCAGTATTTT
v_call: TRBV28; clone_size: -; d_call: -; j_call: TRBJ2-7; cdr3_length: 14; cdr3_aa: CASSFHGFVYEQYF; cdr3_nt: TGTGCCAGCAGCTTTCACGGGTTTGTCTACGAGCAGTACTTC
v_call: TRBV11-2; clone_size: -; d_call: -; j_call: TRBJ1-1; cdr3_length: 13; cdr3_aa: CSSSPILNTEAFF; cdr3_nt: TGTTCCAGCAGCCCTATTTTGAACACTGAAGCTTTCTTT
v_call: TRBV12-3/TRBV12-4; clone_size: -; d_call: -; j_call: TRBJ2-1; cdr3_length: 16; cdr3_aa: CVSSSTGSASYNEQFF; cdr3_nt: TGTGTCAGCAGCTCCACAGGGAGCGCCTCCTACAATGAGCAGTTCTTC
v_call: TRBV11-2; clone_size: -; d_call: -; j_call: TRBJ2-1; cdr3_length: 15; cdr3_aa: CASSLDGSSHIEQLF; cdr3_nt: TGTGCCAGCAGCTTAGATGGTAGCTCCCACATTGAGCAGTTATTC